These 30 T cell receptor beta chains came from one sample sequenced in a study of graft-versus-host responses after intestinal transplantation. Clones were sequenced by immunoSEQ multiplex PCR, and TCRdb holds only the in-frame ones, with some missing. The sample gives tens of thousands of clones, 90% of which show up once; 4% to 5% is in the top ten. Their specific antigens are unknown. This material consisted of unstimulated CD8+ T cells sorted from spleen or lymph node cells, taken before transplant. The receptors come from a human donor who was the organ donor for an intestinal transplant.

The chain joins TRBV28 to TRBJ2-7; TRBD1 matches at 9 bases. The CDR3 has 14 amino acids. J lost 0 bases, V lost 5 bases, and 2 bases had no gene match. CDR1 is MDHEN and CDR2 is SYDVKM in the germline V gene. CDR3 nucleotides: TGTGCCAGCAGTGGACAGGGGACCTCCTACGAGCAGTACGTC. Translated: CASSGQGTSYEQYV.

The genes are TRBV29-1 and TRBJ1-2, with a possible D match to TRBD1 (6 bases). The germline gives CDR1 SQVTM, CDR2 ANQGSEA. V was trimmed by 1 base and J by 6 bases, leaving 12 bases between them. This CDR3 is 13 amino acids long. CDR3 coding DNA: TGCAGCGTTGAAGCACAGGGACGCCATGGCTACACCTTC. Encoded protein: CSVEAQGRHGYTF.

The chain joins TRBV7-6 to TRBJ1-4; D ambiguous. With 2 bases removed from V and 8 bases from J, the gap between germline ends came to 6 bases. Germline values: CDR1 SGHVS, CDR2 FNYEAQ. The CDR3 has 12 residues. CDR3 region: CASSLIQEKLFF. The CDR3 coding sequence is TGTGCCAGCAGCTTAATTCAGGAAAAACTGTTTTTT.

The genes are TRBV6-5 and TRBJ2-1; no firm D call. Per germline, CDR1 MNHEY and CDR2 SVGAGI. The CDR3 is made up of 14 amino acids. V was shortened by 5 bases and J by 2 bases, with 10 bases between the two germline ends. The DNA for the CDR3 is TGTGCCAGCAGTCTTGACTTTCCCTACAATGAGCAGTTCTTC. The encoded protein is CASSLDFPYNEQFF.

V usage is TRBV28 and J usage is TRBJ1-4, with D uncertain. The V end was cut by 2 bases, the J end by 5 bases, with 6 bases between. Germline CDR1 and CDR2: MDHEN and SYDVKM. The CDR3 runs to 13 residues. The CDR3 coding sequence is TGTGCCAGCAGTTTAGACATGAATGAAAAACTGTTTTTT. Translating it yields CASSLDMNEKLFF. Together with reference TRBV28 and TRBJ1-4, the CDR3 gives the full variable domain: DVKVTQSSRYLVKRTGEKVFLECVQDMDHENMFWYRQDPGLGLRLIYFSYDVKMKEKGDIPEGYSVSREKKERFSLILESASTNQTSMYLCASSLDMNEKLFFGSGTQLSVL.

The gene calls are TRBV6-4 and TRBJ1-6; D is uncertain. The germline gives CDR1 MRHNA, CDR2 SNTAGT. V was pared by 0 bases and J by 6 bases, with 6 bases between. The CDR3 extends over 14 amino acids. The DNA of the CDR3 is TGTGCCAGCAGTGACTCGACAAGTAATTCACCCCTCCACTTT. Its translation is CASSDSTSNSPLHF.

The chain employs TRBV9 and TRBJ1-6, with 8 bases lining up with TRBD1. The CDR3 spans 16 residues. The germline CDR1 and CDR2 sequences are SGDLS and YYNGEE. With 4 bases clipped from V and 8 bases from J, the junction kept 11 bases outside the gene matches. The CDR3 here is CASSTGLRTGYSPLHF. The CDR3 DNA follows: TGTGCCAGCAGCACAGGCCTCCGGACAGGGTATTCACCCCTCCACTTT.

This sequence joins TRBV13 and TRBJ1-2; tentative D call: TRBD1 (6 bases). Germline V lookup: CDR1 PRHDT, CDR2 FYEKMQ (reference sequence). The CDR3 runs to 15 residues. V was trimmed by 3 bases and J by 4 bases, leaving 15 bases between them. The CDR3 reads CASSFDGQILYGYTF. The CDR3 DNA is TGTGCCAGCAGCTTTGACGGACAGATACTCTATGGCTACACCTTC. Full variable domain (rest looked up from reference TRBV13 and TRBJ1-2): AAGVIQSPRHLIKEKRETATLKCYPIPRHDTVYWYQQGPGQDPQFLISFYEKMQSDKGSIPDRFSAQQFSDYHSELNMSSLELGDSALYFCASSFDGQILYGYTFGSGTRLTVV.

The rearrangement joins TRBV7-9 to TRBJ1-2, with 7 bases matching TRBD1. The V gene end was trimmed by 1 base and the J gene end by 4 bases; junction bases not matched to a gene: 3. Per the germline V gene, CDR1 is SEHNR and CDR2 is FQNEAQ (reference sequence). The CDR3 length is 14 residues. Here the CDR3 DNA reads TGTGCCAGCAGCTTAGGGGCAGGGGGCTATGGCTACACCTTC. Its translation is CASSLGAGGYGYTF.

This chain connects TRBV9 to TRBJ2-5, with 9 bases aligning to TRBD2. The CDR3 extends over 17 amino acids. V lost 0 bases, J lost 2 bases, and 8 bases stayed unmatched. Germline CDR1 and CDR2: SGDLS and YYNGEE. This CDR3 is CASSVGGAGGGQETQYF. Written as DNA, the CDR3 is TGTGCCAGCAGCGTAGGAGGAGCGGGGGGAGGGCAAGAGACCCAGTACTTC.

The CDR3 region is CASSSSAHAQPYEQYV. CDR3 DNA sequence: TGTGCCAGCAGCTCCAGCGCCCACGCCCAACCGTACGAGCAGTACGTC. This chain joins TRBV7-6 and TRBJ2-7; no reliable D call. Trimming removed 4 bases from V and 4 bases from J, with 20 bases in between. This CDR3 is 16 amino acids long. CDR1 and CDR2 (germline): SGHVS, FNYEAQ.

The sample holds one count of this clone. The genes are TRBV29-1 and TRBJ2-5; possible D gene TRBD2, 7 bases. Germline CDR1 SQVTM, CDR2 ANQGSEA. This CDR3 comprises 18 residues. V lost 3 bases, J lost 3 bases, and 26 bases lay in between. The CDR3 nucleotides read TGCAGCGTTGAGAGTCGGGGGGCCTCTTCTAGGCGGAAAGAGACCCAGTACTTC. This codes for CSVESRGASSRRKETQYF.

This clone was detected a few times. The gene calls are TRBV6-4 and TRBJ1-5; D not certain. The CDR3 is 13 residues long. Germline values: CDR1 MRHNA, CDR2 SNTAGT. The V end lost 4 bases, the J end lost 1 base, and 5 bases lay between the germline ends. CDR3 protein: CASSVRSNQPQHF. The CDR3 DNA follows: TGTGCCAGCAGTGTCAGGAGCAATCAGCCCCAGCATTTT.

The CDR3 DNA sequence: TGTGCCAGCAGTACAAGTCAGCGGACCTCCCAAGAGACCCAGTACTTC. Protein: CASSTSQRTSQETQYF. The chain carries TRBV2 and TRBJ2-5, with D possibly being TRBD2 (5 bases). V lost 5 bases and J 1 base, leaving 17 bases between the germline ends. This CDR3 contains 16 residues. Germline V gene sequence: CDR1 SNHLY, CDR2 FYNNEI. Full variable domain (remainder filled in from reference TRBV2 and TRBJ2-5): EPEVTQTPSHQVTQMGQEVILRCVPISNHLYFYWYRQILGQKVEFLVSFYNNEISEKSEIFDDQFSVERPDGSNFTLKIRSTKLEDSAMYFCASSTSQRTSQETQYFGPGTRLLVL.

The chain is built from TRBV7-9 and TRBJ1-2; 10 bases align to TRBD1. The CDR3 has 17 residues. Germline trimming cut 3 bases from V and 3 bases from J; bases unmatched to any gene: 10. Germline lookup yields CDR1 SEHNR and CDR2 FQNEAQ (reference sequence). CDR3 in amino acids: CASSLTGTGAVDYGYTF. CDR3 DNA: TGTGCCAGCAGCTTGACCGGGACAGGGGCGGTGGACTATGGCTACACCTTC.

The chain employs TRBV11-2 and TRBJ2-3, with D perhaps matching TRBD2 (6 bases). The V gene lost 3 bases and the J gene lost 5 bases, with 18 bases spanning the gap. In germline, CDR1 is SGHAT, CDR2 FQNNGV. The CDR3 has 16 residues. CDR3 region: CASSFPPGEAGDTQYF. As DNA, the CDR3 is TGTGCCAGCAGCTTCCCCCCCGGGGAAGCGGGAGATACGCAGTATTTT.

The chain employs TRBV6-5 and TRBJ1-2, with TRBD1 matching over 7 bases. Germline V gives CDR1 MNHEY, CDR2 SVGAGI. Trimming took 6 bases from V and 6 from J; bases not matched to a gene: 13. The CDR3 covers 15 residues. The CDR3 loop is CASSLTDRVVHGYTF. DNA of the CDR3: TGTGCCAGCAGCCTCACCGACAGGGTAGTACATGGCTACACCTTC.

The chain is built from TRBV5-6 and TRBJ1-1; 11 nucleotides line up with TRBD1. V lost 2 bases and J lost 3; bases outside the gene matches: 15. This CDR3 contains 19 residues. The germline gives CDR1 SGHDT, CDR2 YYEEEE. The CDR3 DNA sequence: TGTGCCAGCAGCTTCCCCTCGGACAGGGGGCGCAGGGAGGACACTGAAGCTTTCTTT. Its translation: CASSFPSDRGRREDTEAFF.

The chain has TRBV27 and TRBJ2-3; TRBD2 is a possible D gene (7 bases). The germline gives CDR1 MNHEY, CDR2 SMNVEV (reference sequence). V was trimmed by 2 bases and J by 6 bases, leaving 12 bases between them. CDR3 length: 14 residues. Here the CDR3 DNA reads TGTGCCAGCAGTTTAGACGGGGGGCTGGATACGCAGTATTTT. Amino acid sequence: CASSLDGGLDTQYF.

The V gene is TRBV6-5, the J gene TRBJ2-5, with a possible D match to TRBD1 (6 bases). This CDR3 spans 14 amino acids. The V end lost 2 bases, the J end lost 2 bases, and 9 bases lay between the germline ends. From germline, CDR1 is MNHEY and CDR2 SVGAGI. In DNA form, the CDR3 reads TGTGCCAGCAGTTACGAGGGGGTTCAAGAGACCCAGTACTTC. The encoded protein is CASSYEGVQETQYF.

The V gene is TRBV5-6, the J gene TRBJ1-2; D gene uncertain. This CDR3 has 12 amino acids. Between the trimmed V and J ends, which lost 4 bases and 7 bases, there was a span of 11 bases. Germline values: CDR1 SGHDT, CDR2 YYEEEE. The CDR3 sequence is CASSELEVGYTF. For the CDR3, the DNA is TGTGCCAGCAGCGAACTGGAGGTTGGCTACACCTTC.

V gene TRBV28 combines with J gene TRBJ2-7; 7 positions match TRBD1. The ends lost 7 bases at V and 2 bases at J; junction bases unmatched: 14. Germline V lookup: CDR1 MDHEN, CDR2 SYDVKM. The CDR3 is made up of 16 amino acids. Here the CDR3 reads CASTAGPGQSTYEQYV. CDR3 bases: TGTGCCAGCACCGCAGGACCGGGACAGAGTACCTACGAGCAGTACGTC.

In DNA, the CDR3 is TGTGCCAGCAGCACGACTAGCGGGGTCTCCTACAATGAGCAGTTCTTC. As protein: CASSTTSGVSYNEQFF. The V call is TRBV7-9, the J call TRBJ2-1; TRBD2 matches at 11 bases. J gave up 0 bases and V 5 bases, and 3 bases lay outside the gene matches. The CDR3 sequence is 16 residues long. Germline values: CDR1 SEHNR, CDR2 FQNEAQ (reference sequence).

This chain connects TRBV4-1 to TRBJ2-2, with unresolved D. With 1 base removed from V and 8 bases from J, the gap between germline ends came to 11 bases. The CDR3 totals 14 residues. CDR1 and CDR2 (germline): MGHRA, YSYEKL. The CDR3 region is CASSQATLSGELFF. CDR3 DNA: TGCGCCAGCAGCCAAGCGACTTTATCTGGGGAGCTGTTTTTT.

In its sample, this clone was seen once. The chain is built from TRBV19 and TRBJ1-2, with 7 bases that match TRBD1. Germline V lookup: CDR1 LNHDA, CDR2 SQIVND (reference sequence). The J segment lost 8 bases and the V segment lost 5 bases, leaving 8 bases of the junction unmatched. The CDR3 has 13 residues. This chain's CDR3 is CASSPGTAGGYTF. Here the CDR3 DNA reads TGTGCCAGTAGTCCGGGGACAGCAGGAGGCTACACCTTC.

This clone was counted between two and nine times. The chain has TRBV6-1 and TRBJ2-3; the match to TRBD1 covers 8 bases. The length of the CDR3 is 15 residues. Germline CDR1 and CDR2: MNHNS and SASEGT. J was trimmed by 2 bases and V by 4 bases; bases with no gene match: 5. CDR3 region: CASSVTGGYTDTQYF. CDR3 DNA sequence: TGTGCCAGCAGTGTAACAGGGGGGTACACAGATACGCAGTATTTT.

V usage is TRBV29-1 and J usage is TRBJ2-3, with a tentative D call TRBD1 (5 bases). Per germline, CDR1 SQVTM and CDR2 ANQGSEA. V was trimmed by 3 bases and J by 3 bases, leaving 10 bases between them. The CDR3 consists of 13 residues. CDR3 sequence reads: CSVEFQGTDTQYF. In DNA, the CDR3 is TGCAGCGTTGAGTTTCAGGGAACAGATACGCAGTATTTT.

This chain joins TRBV28 and TRBJ2-3; 7 positions match TRBD2. The CDR3 runs to 13 residues. V lost 3 bases and J lost 6; bases outside the gene matches: 3. In germline, CDR1 is MDHEN, CDR2 SYDVKM. CDR3 nucleotides: TGTGCCAGCAGTTTGACTAGCAGCGATACGCAGTATTTT. Translation: CASSLTSSDTQYF.

This clone was seen a single time. The chain carries TRBV28 and TRBJ1-5; the match to TRBD1 covers 12 bases. J lost 5 bases, V lost 2 bases, and 4 bases had no gene match. The CDR3 spans 16 residues. Germline V gene lookup returns CDR1 MDHEN and CDR2 SYDVKM. DNA of the CDR3: TGTGCCAGCAGTTTAACGGGACAGGGGGCCGATCAGCCCCAGCATTTT. Residues: CASSLTGQGADQPQHF.

This sequence joins TRBV5-1 and TRBJ2-1; 13 positions match TRBD2. The germline gives CDR1 SGHRS, CDR2 YFSETQ. This CDR3 has 16 amino acids. V dropped 2 bases and J dropped 3; count of bases not matched to a gene: 2. The DNA for the CDR3 is TGCGCCAGCAGCTTAACTAGCGGGGGGGTCTACAATGAGCAGTTCTTC. Translated, it gives CASSLTSGGVYNEQFF. The complete variable domain, with remaining parts taken from reference TRBV5-1 and TRBJ2-1, reads KAGVTQTPRYLIKTRGQQVTLSCSPISGHRSVSWYQQTPGQGLQFLFEYFSETQRNKGNFPGRFSGRQFSNSRSEMNVSTLELGDSALYLCASSLTSGGVYNEQFFGPGTRLTVL.